The sequence of this T cell receptor beta chain was determined in a study of cytomegalovirus exposure and HLA in healthy donors. General study results and limits: As a later analysis showed, a missense DCLRE1C variant was linked to trimming of TCR beta V- and J-genes. Earlier analysis yielded a pattern in which most TCR beta V segments were productive about 87% or about 30% of the time. Certain indistinguishable V segments, among them TRBV6-2 and TRBV6-3, were excluded. Prediction of most subjects' HLA-A and HLA-B alleles by TCR beta sequences was reportedly accurate.

The CDR3 runs 15 residues. Germline lookup yields CDR1 SGHDT and CDR2 YYEEEE. V lost 2 bases and J 0 bases, leaving 9 bases between the germline ends. Vbeta (60) and Jbeta (13) primers were used in the PCR. The protocol was immunoSEQ multiplex PCR, while the TCRdb copy is restricted to in-frame clones and leaves out a portion. The sample consists of around 180,000 clones, 84% of them appearing once. On this clone itself: Its antigen is not identified.

Sequencing was carried out using PBMCs. This clonotype was sampled from a boy younger than 18 in good health and CMV-seronegative. This chain uses TRBV5-6 with TRBJ1-3; perhaps TRBD1 as D (6 bases). The DNA of the CDR3 is TGTGCCAGCAGCTTCGGGGGGCTCTCTGGAAACACCATATATTTT. Its protein product is CASSFGGLSGNTIYF.